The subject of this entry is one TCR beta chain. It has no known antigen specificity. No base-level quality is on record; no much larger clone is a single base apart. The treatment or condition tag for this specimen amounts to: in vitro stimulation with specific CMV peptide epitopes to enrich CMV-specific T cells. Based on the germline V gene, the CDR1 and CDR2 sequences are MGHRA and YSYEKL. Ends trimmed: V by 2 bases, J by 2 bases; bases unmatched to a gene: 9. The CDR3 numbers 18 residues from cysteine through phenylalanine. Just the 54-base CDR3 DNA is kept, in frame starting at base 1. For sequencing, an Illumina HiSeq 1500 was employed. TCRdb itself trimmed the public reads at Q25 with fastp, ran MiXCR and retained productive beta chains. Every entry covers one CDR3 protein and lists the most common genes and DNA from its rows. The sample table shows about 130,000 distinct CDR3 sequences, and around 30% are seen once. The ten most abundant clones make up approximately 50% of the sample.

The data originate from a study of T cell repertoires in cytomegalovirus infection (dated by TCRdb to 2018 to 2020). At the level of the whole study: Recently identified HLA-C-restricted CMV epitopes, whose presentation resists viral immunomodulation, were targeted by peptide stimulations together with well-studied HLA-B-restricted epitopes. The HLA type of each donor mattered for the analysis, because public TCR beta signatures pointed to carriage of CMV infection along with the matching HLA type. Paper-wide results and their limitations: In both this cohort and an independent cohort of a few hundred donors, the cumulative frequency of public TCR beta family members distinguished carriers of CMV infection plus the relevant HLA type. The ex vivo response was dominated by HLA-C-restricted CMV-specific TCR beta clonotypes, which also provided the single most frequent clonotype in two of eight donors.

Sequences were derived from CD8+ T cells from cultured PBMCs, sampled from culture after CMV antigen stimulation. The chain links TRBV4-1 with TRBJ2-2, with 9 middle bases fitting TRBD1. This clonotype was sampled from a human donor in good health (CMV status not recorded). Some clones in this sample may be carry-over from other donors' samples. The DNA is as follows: TGCGCCAGCAGCCAAACCGGGACAGGGCGAAGTAACACCGGGGAGCTGTTTTTT. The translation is CASSQTGTGRSNTGELFF.